A single sample is the source of the 8 T cell receptor beta chains below, sequenced in a study of T cells after yellow fever vaccination. TCRdb reanalysed the 5' RACE reads using MiXCR and keeps one entry per CDR3 protein. The data hold around 350,000 distinct CDR3 sequences, with under 7.5% observed a single time. Source: PBMCs, taken 5 days after the yellow fever booster vaccination. These receptors were collected from a man in his thirties or forties who received the YFV17D yellow fever vaccine.

This clonotype was observed at least ten times. The V gene is TRBV20-1, the J gene TRBJ2-3; D perhaps matches TRBD2 (6 bases). The CDR3 sequence is 14 residues long. The V end lost 1 base, the J end lost 5 bases, and 13 bases lay between the germline ends. Germline values: CDR1 DFQATT, CDR2 SNEGSKA (reference sequence). The CDR3 spells CSARVPGGGDTQYF. CDR3 DNA: TGCAGTGCTAGAGTACCCGGGGGAGGAGATACGCAGTATTTT.

This clonotype was observed at least ten times. The J gene is TRBJ1-2, the V gene TRBV3-1; possibly TRBD1 for D (5 bases). V lost 5 bases and J lost 4, with 29 bases in between. The CDR3 covers 19 residues. Germline lookup yields CDR1 LGHDT and CDR2 YNNKEL (reference sequence). CDR3 sequence: CASSFRTALTTGGGYGYTF. The CDR3 nucleotides are TGTGCCAGCAGCTTTCGGACCGCTCTCACGACCGGGGGTGGCTATGGCTACACCTTC.

This clonotype occurred many times. This rearrangement joins TRBV7-2 to TRBJ1-1; 7 bases line up with TRBD1. The CDR3 covers 15 residues. The V and J ends lost 2 bases and 10 bases, in that order; junction bases with no gene match: 13. Germline V gene lookup returns CDR1 SGHTA and CDR2 FQGNSA. As DNA, the CDR3 is TGTGCCAGCAGCTTAACAATTTGGGACAGAGGCGGAGCTTTCTTT. This encodes CASSLTIWDRGGAFF.

This clonotype was observed a few times. The chain has TRBV5-6 and TRBJ2-6; D is uncertain. Germline assignment: CDR1 SGHDT and CDR2 YYEEEE. The CDR3 is 16 residues long. Trimming took 6 bases from V and 0 from J, leaving 13 bases between them. This CDR3 is CASIPGVGSGANVLTF. The CDR3 nucleotides read TGTGCCAGCATCCCCGGAGTAGGCTCTGGGGCCAACGTCCTGACTTTC. Filled out from reference TRBV5-6 and TRBJ2-6, the complete variable domain reads DAGVTQSPTHLIKTRGQQVTLRCSPKSGHDTVSWYQQALGQGPQFIFQYYEEEERQRGNFPDRFSGHQFPNYSSELNVNALLLGDSALYLCASIPGVGSGANVLTFGAGSRLTVL.

This clonotype showed up just a few times. This chain uses TRBV7-2 with TRBJ2-5; TRBD2 might be the D (6 bases). The germline V gene has CDR1 SGHTA and CDR2 FQGNSA. V shed 4 bases and J shed 2 bases, with 11 bases lying between them. The CDR3 extends over 14 amino acids. CDR3 bases: TGTGCCAGCAGCTACTTTGGACTACAAGAGACCCAGTACTTC. This translates into CASSYFGLQETQYF.

The genes are TRBV7-2 and TRBJ2-5; D ambiguous. The germline CDR1 and CDR2 sequences are SGHTA and FQGNSA. V lost 1 base to trimming and J lost 5 bases, with 8 bases between them. CDR3 size: 13 residues. The CDR3 loop is CASSLEGFETQYF. The DNA for the CDR3 is TGTGCCAGCAGCTTAGAAGGCTTTGAGACCCAGTACTTC. The complete variable domain, with remaining parts taken from reference TRBV7-2 and TRBJ2-5, reads GAGVSQSPSNKVTEKGKDVELRCDPISGHTALYWYRQSLGQGLEFLIYFQGNSAPDKSGLPSDRFSAERTGGSVSTLTIQRTQQEDSAVYLCASSLEGFETQYFGPGTRLLVL.

This clonotype was seen only a few times. The chain is built from TRBV6-4 and TRBJ1-1, with D uncertain. Germline CDR1 reads MRHNA; CDR2 reads SNTAGT. V shed 4 bases and J shed 1 base, with 10 bases lying between them. The CDR3 consists of 14 residues. The CDR3, as DNA: TGTGCCAGCAGTGTAGGCGGACCGAACACTGAAGCTTTCTTT. Its protein product is CASSVGGPNTEAFF.

Note on this clonotype: A read error may be the cause here, since a much bigger clone is one base away. This chain uses TRBV18 with TRBJ2-7; TRBD1 matches at 7 bases. Germline-derived CDR1 and CDR2 are KGHSH and LQKENI. The CDR3 loop spans 18 amino acids. CDR3: CAGSPQGLGLGDSYEQYF. CDR3 sequence (DNA): TGTGCCGGCTCCCCACAGGGGTTAGGCCTTGGTGACTCCTACGAGCAGTACTTC.